These 12 T cell receptor beta chains share one sample of origin, sequenced in a study of T cell responses to AZD1222 COVID-19 vaccine. Sequencing was performed with immunoSEQ multiplex PCR; in TCRdb, only in-frame clones are kept and a portion is missing. In the table there are 200,000 or so clones, 75% to 90% of which are singletons. The sample consisted of peripheral blood, taken on day 0 of MenACWY control vaccination. These receptors were collected from an adult in good health.

The rearrangement joins TRBV18 to TRBJ2-1; D gene ambiguous. In germline, CDR1 is KGHSH, CDR2 LQKENI. The CDR3 is made up of 15 amino acids. V was cut by 3 bases and J by 2 bases, with 11 bases left in between. The CDR3 here is CASSPPVKAYNEQFF. CDR3 sequence (DNA): TGTGCCAGCTCACCGCCAGTTAAGGCCTACAATGAGCAGTTCTTC.

This clone has just one count. V gene TRBV7-2 combines with J gene TRBJ1-2; possible D gene TRBD1, 6 bases. The germline V gene has CDR1 SGHTA and CDR2 FQGNSA. Trimming removed 3 bases at V and 4 bases at J, with 15 bases between. The CDR3 runs to 15 residues. CDR3 residues: CASSLPGGRGYGYTF. CDR3 bases: TGTGCCAGCAGCTTGCCCGGGGGGCGCGGCTATGGCTACACCTTC.

The chain combines TRBV27 with TRBJ1-1; unclear D gene. The CDR3 consists of 16 residues. Deletions cut 2 bases from V and 4 bases from J, with 17 bases between. The germline V gene has CDR1 MNHEY and CDR2 SMNVEV (reference sequence). CDR3 bases: TGTGCCAGCAGTTTAAATCCGGGATACCCGCCCACTGAAGCTTTCTTT. Translation: CASSLNPGYPPTEAFF.

This chain connects TRBV5-1 to TRBJ2-1; 8 nucleotides agree with TRBD1. Trimming at V came to 4 bases and at J to 8 bases, leaving 5 bases not matched to a gene. Germline CDR1 reads SGHRS; CDR2 reads YFSETQ. This CDR3 contains 13 residues. This CDR3 reads CASSPGQGDEQFF. CDR3 coding DNA: TGCGCCAGCAGCCCAGGACAGGGTGATGAGCAGTTCTTC.

The chain is built from TRBV5-1 and TRBJ2-1, with TRBD1 matching 8 bases. From germline, CDR1 is SGHRS and CDR2 YFSETQ. CDR3 length: 15 amino acids. V shed 3 bases and J 3 bases; nucleotides not matched to a gene: 5. The CDR3 nucleotides read TGCGCCAGCAGCTACCGGGACAGGTTCTACAATGAGCAGTTCTTC. Protein product: CASSYRDRFYNEQFF.

This chain joins TRBV30 and TRBJ1-6; 7 bases align to TRBD1. Losses at the gene ends were 2 bases for V and 7 bases for J; bases not matched to a gene: 5. The CDR3 has 14 amino acids. Per the germline V gene, CDR1 is GTSNPN and CDR2 is SVGIG (reference sequence). CDR3 sequence: CAWSLDRANSPLHF. CDR3 nucleotide sequence: TGTGCCTGGAGTCTTGACAGGGCGAATTCACCCCTCCACTTT.

In its sample, this clone was seen once. This chain uses TRBV6-1 with TRBJ1-5, with TRBD1 as a possible D gene (6 bases). Trimming pared 0 bases from V and 6 bases from J, leaving 15 bases between. CDR3 length equals 16 residues. The V gene's germline CDR1 is MNHNS and CDR2 SASEGT. CDR3 loop: CASSEASRGAIQPQHF. The DNA of the CDR3 is TGTGCCAGCAGTGAAGCTTCCCGGGGGGCGATTCAGCCCCAGCATTTT.

This clone was observed a few times. This chain joins TRBV25-1 and TRBJ2-2; maybe TRBD1 (6 bases). Trimming took 6 bases from V and 1 from J, leaving 9 bases between them. The CDR3 spans 14 residues. The germline V gene encodes CDR1 MGHDK and CDR2 SYGVNS. CDR3 bases: TGTGCCAGCAGCCCGACAGGGAACACCGGGGAGCTGTTTTTT. Translating gives CASSPTGNTGELFF.

V usage is TRBV19 and J usage is TRBJ2-7; D remains ambiguous. Looked up from germline, CDR1 is LNHDA and CDR2 is SQIVND (reference sequence). The CDR3 spans 13 residues. V was trimmed by 3 bases and J by 0 bases, leaving 6 bases between them. In nucleotides, the CDR3 is TGTGCCAGTAGTATGAAGTCCTCCTACGAGCAGTACTTC. Amino acid sequence: CASSMKSSYEQYF.

There are many counts of this clone. This rearrangement joins TRBV7-8 to TRBJ1-5, with a weak D call TRBD1 (6 bases). Germline CDR1 is SGHVS and CDR2 is FQNEAQ. The V end lost 2 bases, the J end lost 7 bases, and 15 bases lay between the germline ends. The CDR3 runs to 15 residues. The CDR3 sequence is CASSLLQGPSQPQHF. The CDR3 DNA reads TGTGCCAGCAGCTTACTTCAGGGGCCTAGCCAGCCCCAGCATTTT. Supplemented by reference TRBV7-8 and TRBJ1-5, the full variable domain reads GAGVSQSPRYKVAKRGQDVALRCDPISGHVSLFWYQQALGQGPEFLTYFQNEAQLDKSGLPSDRFFAERPEGSVSTLKIQRTQQEDSAVYLCASSLLQGPSQPQHFGDGTRLSIL.

In DNA form, the CDR3 reads TGTGCCAGCAGCGTAGCTGGAGAGACCCAGTACTTC. It codes for CASSVAGETQYF. This chain uses TRBV9 with TRBJ2-5; D uncertain. Trimming removed 0 bases from V and 4 bases from J, with 4 bases in between. The CDR3 length is 12 residues. Germline CDR1 and CDR2: SGDLS and YYNGEE. Supplemented by reference TRBV9 and TRBJ2-5, the full variable domain reads DSGVTQTPKHLITATGQRVTLRCSPRSGDLSVYWYQQSLDQGLQFLIQYYNGEERAKGNILERFSAQQFPDLHSELNLSSLELGDSALYFCASSVAGETQYFGPGTRLLVL.

The gene calls are TRBV28 and TRBJ1-5; TRBD1 matches 8 bases. Looked up from germline, CDR1 is MDHEN and CDR2 is SYDVKM. J gave up 9 bases and V 6 bases, and 10 bases lay outside the gene matches. The CDR3 length is 14 residues. CDR3 coding DNA: TGTGCCAGCAGCTTGGACAGGGTAGAGAGGCCCCAGCATTTT. Encoded protein: CASSLDRVERPQHF.